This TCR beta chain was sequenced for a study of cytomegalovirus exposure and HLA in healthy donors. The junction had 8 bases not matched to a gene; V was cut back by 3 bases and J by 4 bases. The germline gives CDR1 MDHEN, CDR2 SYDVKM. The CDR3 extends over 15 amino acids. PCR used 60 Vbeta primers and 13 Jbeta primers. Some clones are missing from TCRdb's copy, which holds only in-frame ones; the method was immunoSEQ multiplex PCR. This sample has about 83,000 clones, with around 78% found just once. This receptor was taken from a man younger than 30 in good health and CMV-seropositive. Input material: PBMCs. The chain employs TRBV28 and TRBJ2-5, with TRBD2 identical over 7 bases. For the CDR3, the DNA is TGTGCCAGCAGTTTTTCGGGGGGAGGTGGAGAGACCCAGTACTTC. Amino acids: CASSFSGGGGETQYF.